Each of the 5 T cell receptor beta chains below was sequenced from the same sample in a study of a mutant IDH1 vaccine in newly diagnosed glioma. As to time point: baseline, week 1 (first vaccination visit). Treatment of the sample: pre-vaccination baseline after standard-of-care therapy. Libraries were prepared by immunoSEQ multiplex PCR; TCRdb keeps only in-frame clonotypes and omits some of them. This repertoire shows over 45,000 clones, 91% found once; its top ten account for over 2.5%. This material consisted of PBMCs, taken from a glioma patient treated with radiotherapy, temozolomide or both. The receptors were sampled from a man in his forties or fifties with glioma.

This clone was seen only once. The chain links TRBV29-1 to TRBJ1-2; 8 nucleotides align to TRBD1. The CDR3 length is 13 residues. Germline CDR1 and CDR2: SQVTM and ANQGSEA. Trimming at V came to 7 bases and at J to 8 bases, leaving 12 bases not matched to a gene. The CDR3: CSDWGAGGKGYTF. CDR3 DNA sequence: TGCAGCGACTGGGGGGCAGGGGGCAAGGGCTACACCTTC. The full variable domain, with the rest looked up from reference TRBV29-1 and TRBJ1-2, is SAVISQKPSRDICQRGTSLTIQCQVDSQVTMMFWYRQQPGQSLTLIATANQGSEATYESGFVIDKFPISRPNLTFSTLTVSNMSPEDSSIYLCSDWGAGGKGYTFGSGTRLTVV.

The chain uses TRBV5-3 and TRBJ1-1, with D perhaps matching TRBD1 (5 bases). TRBV5-3 belongs to the ORF category, with a function that is uncertain. The V and J ends lost 0 bases and 2 bases respectively, with 17 bases between them. This CDR3 has 17 amino acids. The CDR3 reads CARSLVGLRGLNTEAFF. The CDR3 bases are TGTGCCAGAAGCTTGGTGGGGCTCAGAGGTTTAAACACTGAAGCTTTCTTT.

The genes are TRBV7-2 and TRBJ2-1; TRBD1 matches 7 bases. Trimming took 6 bases from V and 9 from J; bases not matched to a gene: 17. CDR3 size: 16 residues. CDR1 is SGHTA, CDR2 FQGNSA, per germline. The DNA of the CDR3 is TGTGCCAGCAGACCCCAGGTGCTAGCCAGGGGGAGTGAGCAGTTCTTC. Its translation: CASRPQVLARGSEQFF.

The gene calls are TRBV5-5 and TRBJ2-7, with D possibly matching TRBD2 (6 bases). Trimming shortened V by 4 bases and J by 2 bases, and 19 bases separated the two germline ends. CDR3 length: 16 amino acids. The germline V gene has CDR1 SGHKS and CDR2 YYEKEE (reference sequence). The CDR3 DNA sequence: TGTGCCAGCAGCCAACAGGACGGGGGATTTCCCTACGAGCAGTACTTC. Protein: CASSQQDGGFPYEQYF.

J is TRBJ1-2 and V is TRBV28; 7 positions match TRBD1. Germline lookup yields CDR1 MDHEN and CDR2 SYDVKM. The ends lost 5 bases at V and 8 bases at J; junction bases unmatched: 5. The CDR3 is 12 amino acids. DNA of the CDR3: TGTGCCAGCAGTGCGACAGGGTTCGGCTACACCTTC. It encodes CASSATGFGYTF.